This is a list of T cell receptor beta chains from one sample in a study of blood T cell repertoires in COVID-19. Some clones are missing from TCRdb's copy, which holds only in-frame ones; the method was immunoSEQ multiplex PCR. The repertoire holds thousands of clones, with around 84% as singletons. The sequenced material came from peripheral blood. The origin of the receptors is a human donor in a cohort sampled during active COVID-19. The CDR3 runs from the conserved cysteine through the conserved F or W. Rows may omit the clone size; those that give it use once, few, many or a size class.

V gene: TRBV4-2
clone size: .
J gene: TRBJ2-2
CDR3 protein: CASSQDGGRIGELFF

V gene: TRBV7-9
clone size: .
J gene: TRBJ2-6
CDR3 protein: CASSMGPGANVLTF

V gene: TRBV9
clone size: .
J gene: TRBJ1-6
CDR3 protein: CASSVAGVSSYNSPLHF

V gene: TRBV2
clone size: .
J gene: TRBJ1-4
CDR3 protein: CASGSQPEKLFF

V gene: TRBV11-2
clone size: .
J gene: TRBJ2-7
CDR3 protein: CASRFFPTYEQYF

V gene: TRBV28
clone size: .
J gene: TRBJ2-7
CDR3 protein: CASSSGGQYF

V gene: TRBV5-1
clone size: once
J gene: TRBJ2-1
CDR3 protein: CASSPLTGGYNEQFF

V gene: TRBV7-2
clone size: .
J gene: TRBJ2-7
CDR3 protein: CASSLKGQGSYEQYF

V gene: TRBV7-7
clone size: .
J gene: TRBJ2-1
CDR3 protein: CASSSGLAHNEQFF

V gene: TRBV7-3
clone size: once
J gene: TRBJ2-5
CDR3 protein: CASSIAGGGETQYF

V gene: TRBV2
clone size: .
J gene: TRBJ2-1
CDR3 protein: CASSGWSNEQFF

V gene: TRBV18
clone size: .
J gene: TRBJ1-2
CDR3 protein: CASSPNLTKPGLYGYTF

V gene: TRBV14
clone size: .
J gene: TRBJ1-6
CDR3 protein: CASSHNREFSPLHF

V gene: TRBV7-9
clone size: once
J gene: TRBJ2-2
CDR3 protein: CASRGQGTGELFF

V gene: TRBV6-4
clone size: .
J gene: TRBJ2-3
CDR3 protein: CASSQGTGDGATQYF

V gene: TRBV7-3
clone size: .
J gene: TRBJ2-5
CDR3 protein: CASSFQGGTQYF

V gene: TRBV10-3
clone size: .
J gene: TRBJ1-2
CDR3 protein: CAISPQGAKDGYTF

V gene: TRBV6-5
clone size: .
J gene: TRBJ2-7
CDR3 protein: CASSLAGGDSYEQYF

V gene: TRBV6-2/TRBV6-3
clone size: .
J gene: TRBJ2-1
CDR3 protein: CASSYSTTGTSSHRALSEQFF

V gene: TRBV7-3
clone size: .
J gene: TRBJ2-7
CDR3 protein: CASSLGGGSSYEQYF

V gene: TRBV15
clone size: .
J gene: TRBJ2-3
CDR3 protein: CATSRSVAGPTDTQYF

V gene: TRBV5-4
clone size: .
J gene: TRBJ2-1
CDR3 protein: CASSLEGSRYNEQFF

V gene: TRBV6-1
clone size: .
J gene: TRBJ2-2
CDR3 protein: CASSEVSGPGELFF

V gene: TRBV6-2/TRBV6-3
clone size: .
J gene: TRBJ2-3
CDR3 protein: CASSYGAGFTDTQYF

V gene: TRBV7-9
clone size: once
J gene: TRBJ2-1
CDR3 protein: CASSLVPQGYEQFF

V gene: TRBV30
clone size: .
J gene: TRBJ2-7
CDR3 protein: CAWTGTGTSSYEQYF

V gene: TRBV5-1
clone size: .
J gene: TRBJ2-7
CDR3 protein: CASSRRPGTDVYEQYF

V gene: TRBV3-1/TRBV3-2
clone size: .
J gene: TRBJ2-3
CDR3 protein: CASSQLAGGAQYF

V gene: TRBV18
clone size: .
J gene: TRBJ2-3
CDR3 protein: CASSPSWGGDTQYF

V gene: TRBV29-1
clone size: .
J gene: TRBJ2-1
CDR3 protein: CSVTGTSGRPRSYNEQFF

V gene: TRBV7-7
clone size: .
J gene: TRBJ2-1
CDR3 protein: CASSIGTSPNNEQFF

V gene: TRBV9
clone size: .
J gene: TRBJ2-1
CDR3 protein: CASSVARGGRVVEQFF

V gene: TRBV3-1/TRBV3-2
clone size: .
J gene: TRBJ1-2
CDR3 protein: CASSPGTASYGYTF

V gene: TRBV4-1
clone size: .
J gene: TRBJ1-2
CDR3 protein: CASSQVPPPPRTAYGYTF

V gene: TRBV6-4
clone size: .
J gene: TRBJ2-3
CDR3 protein: CASSDSGGADTQYF

V gene: TRBV5-1
clone size: .
J gene: TRBJ1-1
CDR3 protein: CASSPTGRYTEAFF